This T cell receptor (beta chain) was retrieved from a study of T cell responses to AZD1222 COVID-19 vaccine. Whole-study context: Second doses at about 4 or about 12 weeks were pooled. General study points: Repertoires in all cases were sampled only once the peak T cell response had passed. Most donors were white British, females outnumbered males, and clonal diversity was possibly underestimated.

About this clone: Its antigen is not identified.

The CDR3 totals 12 residues. V was clipped by 2 bases and J by 5 bases, with 6 bases between them. This table comes from immunoSEQ multiplex PCR, and its TCRdb copy is limited to in-frame clones, with some not included. The sample carries over 100,000 clones, around 81% recorded once. The TCR was taken from an adult in good health. Specimen: peripheral blood, collected on day 0 of AZD1222 vaccination. The chain uses TRBV12-3 or TRBV12-4 and TRBJ1-1; D is possibly TRBD1 (5 bases). The CDR3 reads CASSLWGTEAFF. In DNA form, the CDR3 reads TGTGCCAGCAGTTTATGGGGGACTGAAGCTTTCTTT.